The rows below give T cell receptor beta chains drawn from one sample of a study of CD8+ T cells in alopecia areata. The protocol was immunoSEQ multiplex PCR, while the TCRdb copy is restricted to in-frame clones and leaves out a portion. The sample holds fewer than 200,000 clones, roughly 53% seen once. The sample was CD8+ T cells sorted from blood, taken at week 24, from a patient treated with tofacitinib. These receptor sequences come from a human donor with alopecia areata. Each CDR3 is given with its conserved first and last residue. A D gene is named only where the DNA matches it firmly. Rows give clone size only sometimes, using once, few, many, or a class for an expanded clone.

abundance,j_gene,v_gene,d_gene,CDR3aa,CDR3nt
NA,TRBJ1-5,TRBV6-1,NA,CEPLQGRNQPQHF,TGCGAACCTCTGCAGGGTCGGAATCAGCCCCAGCATTTT
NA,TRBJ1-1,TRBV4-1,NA,CASSQTSGHGNTEAFF,TGCGCCAGCAGCCAGACTTCAGGACACGGGAACACTGAAGCTTTCTTT
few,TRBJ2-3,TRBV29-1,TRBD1,CSVEDRGGLTPSDTQYF,TGCAGCGTTGAAGATCGAGGGGGCTTGACCCCCTCAGATACGCAGTATTTT
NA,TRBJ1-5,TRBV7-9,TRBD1,CASSSLDRDQPQHF,TGTGCCAGCAGCTCCCTTGACAGGGATCAGCCCCAGCATTTT
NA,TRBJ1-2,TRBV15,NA,CATSPRDGWGGYTF,TGTGCCACCAGCCCCAGGGACGGATGGGGTGGCTACACCTTC
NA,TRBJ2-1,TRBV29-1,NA,CSVEEGKSSYNEQFF,TGCAGCGTTGAAGAGGGCAAGAGCTCCTACAATGAGCAGTTCTTC
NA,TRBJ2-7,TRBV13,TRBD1,CASSAGQGAYEQYF,TGTGCCAGCAGCGCCGGACAGGGGGCATACGAGCAGTACTTC
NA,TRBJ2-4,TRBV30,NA,CAWSVGGTEQYF,TGTGCCTGGAGTGTAGGGGGGACGGAACAGTACTTC
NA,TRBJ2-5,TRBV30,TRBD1,CAWGDSQETQYF,TGTGCCTGGGGGGACAGCCAAGAGACCCAGTACTTC
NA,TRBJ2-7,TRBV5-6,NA,CASSLGIYEQYF,TGTGCCAGCAGCTTGGGGATCTACGAGCAGTACTTC
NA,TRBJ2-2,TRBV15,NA,CATSGRGPGELFF,TGTGCCACCAGCGGCCGGGGTCCCGGGGAGCTGTTTTTT
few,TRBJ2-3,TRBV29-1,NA,CSVPWAGAINTQYF,TGCAGCGTCCCTTGGGCGGGGGCAATAAATACGCAGTATTTT
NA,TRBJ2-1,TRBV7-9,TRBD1,CASSFRDRGNEQFF,TGTGCCAGCAGCTTCAGGGACAGGGGGAATGAGCAGTTCTTC
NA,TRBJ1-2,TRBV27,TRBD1,CASSLTGGRYGYTF,TGTGCCAGCAGTTTGACAGGGGGCCGATATGGCTACACCTTC
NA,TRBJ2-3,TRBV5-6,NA,CASSFGETDTQYF,TGTGCCAGCAGCTTCGGGGAAACAGATACGCAGTATTTT
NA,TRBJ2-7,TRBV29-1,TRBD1,CSVEVVYDRGAYEQYF,TGCAGCGTTGAAGTCGTGTACGACAGGGGTGCGTACGAGCAGTACTTC
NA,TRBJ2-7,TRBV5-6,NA,CASSSRTYSYEQYF,TGTGCCAGCAGCTCCCGGACGTACTCCTACGAGCAGTACTTC
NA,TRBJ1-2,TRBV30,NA,CAWELGVDYGYTF,TGTGCCTGGGAGTTAGGGGTTGACTATGGCTACACCTTC
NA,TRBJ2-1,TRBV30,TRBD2,CAWSIAGDRYNEQFF,TGTGCCTGGAGTATAGCGGGGGACCGATACAATGAGCAGTTCTTC
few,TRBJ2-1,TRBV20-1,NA,CSAHNYNEQFF,TGCAGTGCTCATAACTACAATGAGCAGTTCTTC
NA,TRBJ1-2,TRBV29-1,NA,CSVRGGDQHGYTF,TGCAGCGTCCGAGGGGGGGACCAGCATGGCTACACCTTC
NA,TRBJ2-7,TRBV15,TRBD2,CATSRSRGGGYEQYF,TGTGCCACCAGCAGGAGCCGGGGGGGCGGCTACGAGCAGTACTTC
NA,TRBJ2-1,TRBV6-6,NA,CASTILKLGSNEQFF,TGTGCCAGCACGATCCTAAAACTGGGGAGCAATGAGCAGTTCTTC
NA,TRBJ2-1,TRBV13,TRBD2,CASSPGTSGGNSYNEQFF,TGTGCCAGCAGCCCCGGGACTAGCGGGGGGAACTCCTACAATGAGCAGTTCTTC
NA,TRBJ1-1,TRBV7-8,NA,CASKQTGGNTEAFF,TGTGCCAGCAAACAGACCGGTGGGAACACTGAAGCTTTCTTT
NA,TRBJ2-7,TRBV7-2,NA,CASGQGFYEQYF,TGTGCCAGCGGGCAGGGATTCTACGAGCAGTACTTC
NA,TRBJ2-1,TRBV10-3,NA,CAISDSGLGNEQFF,TGTGCCATCAGTGACTCGGGGCTCGGGAATGAGCAGTTCTTC
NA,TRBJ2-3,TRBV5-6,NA,CASSLVLNQEFSTDTQYF,TGTGCCAGCAGCTTGGTTCTAAACCAGGAATTTAGCACAGATACGCAGTATTTT
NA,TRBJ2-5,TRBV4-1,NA,CASSRVFGETQYF,TGCGCCAGCAGCCGAGTTTTCGGAGAGACCCAGTACTTC
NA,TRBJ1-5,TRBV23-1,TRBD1,CASSQSAGTGGFSNQPQHF,TGCGCCAGCAGTCAATCAGCCGGGACAGGGGGTTTTAGCAATCAGCCCCAGCATTTT
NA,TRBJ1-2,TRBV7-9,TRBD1,CASSLGQGTWYGYTF,TGTGCCAGCAGCCTGGGACAGGGAACTTGGTATGGCTACACCTTC
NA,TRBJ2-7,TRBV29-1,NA,CSVGPTGKGNEQYF,TGCAGCGTTGGGCCTACAGGGAAGGGAAACGAGCAGTACTTC
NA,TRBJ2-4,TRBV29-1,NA,CSVVSGDGNIQYF,TGCAGCGTTGTTTCGGGGGACGGAAACATTCAGTACTTC
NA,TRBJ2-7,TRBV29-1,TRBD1,CSVDYGTGDEQYF,TGCAGCGTTGATTACGGAACAGGGGATGAGCAGTACTTC
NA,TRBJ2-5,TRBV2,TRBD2,CASSEAVPSGDYQETQYF,TGTGCCAGCAGTGAAGCGGTTCCTAGCGGGGATTACCAAGAGACCCAGTACTTC
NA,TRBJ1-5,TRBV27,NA,CASRAEGSSNQPQHF,TGTGCCAGCAGAGCCGAGGGTAGTAGCAATCAGCCCCAGCATTTT
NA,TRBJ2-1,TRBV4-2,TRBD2,CASSQSSSGGALFF,TGTGCCAGCAGCCAATCTTCTAGCGGGGGGGCCTTGTTCTTC
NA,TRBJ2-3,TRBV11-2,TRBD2,CASSLLRGELPDTQYF,TGTGCCAGCAGCTTGCTACGGGGGGAGCTCCCAGATACGCAGTATTTT
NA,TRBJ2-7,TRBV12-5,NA,CASGPNYEQYF,TGTGCTAGTGGTCCTAACTACGAGCAGTACTTC
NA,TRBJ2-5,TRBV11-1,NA,CASSLQGRAVETQYF,TGTGCCAGCAGCCTCCAAGGCAGGGCGGTAGAGACCCAGTACTTC
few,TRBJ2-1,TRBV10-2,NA,CASTEGNEQFF,TGCGCCAGCACCGAGGGCAATGAGCAGTTCTTC
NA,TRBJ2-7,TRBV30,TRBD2,CAWSGSGGYEQYF,TGTGCCTGGAGTGGGAGCGGGGGCTACGAGCAGTACTTC
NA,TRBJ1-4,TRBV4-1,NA,CASSQLGQNEKLFF,TGCGCCAGCAGCCAACTAGGCCAGAATGAAAAACTGTTTTTT
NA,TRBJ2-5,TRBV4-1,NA,CASSQGVGAGETQYF,TGCGCCAGCAGCCAAGGGGTGGGTGCTGGGGAGACCCAGTACTTC
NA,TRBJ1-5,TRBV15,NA,CATSTHGTRQSGNQPQHF,TGTGCCACCAGCACCCACGGGACAAGGCAGAGCGGCAATCAGCCCCAGCATTTT
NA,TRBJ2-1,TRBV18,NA,CASSPGGRDTPYNEQFF,TGTGCCAGCTCACCTGGGGGCCGGGACACCCCCTACAATGAGCAGTTCTTC
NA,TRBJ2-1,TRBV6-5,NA,CATEAYNEQFF,TGTGCCACCGAGGCCTACAATGAGCAGTTCTTC
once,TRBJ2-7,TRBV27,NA,CASSPLGYEQYF,TGTGCCAGCAGTCCGTTAGGTTACGAGCAGTACTTC
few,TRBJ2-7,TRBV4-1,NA,CASSQGLPESASSYEQYF,TGCGCCAGCAGCCAAGGATTGCCTGAAAGTGCTAGCTCCTACGAGCAGTACTTC
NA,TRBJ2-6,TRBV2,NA,CASSGGANVLTF,TGTGCCAGCAGTGGTGGGGCCAACGTCCTGACTTTC